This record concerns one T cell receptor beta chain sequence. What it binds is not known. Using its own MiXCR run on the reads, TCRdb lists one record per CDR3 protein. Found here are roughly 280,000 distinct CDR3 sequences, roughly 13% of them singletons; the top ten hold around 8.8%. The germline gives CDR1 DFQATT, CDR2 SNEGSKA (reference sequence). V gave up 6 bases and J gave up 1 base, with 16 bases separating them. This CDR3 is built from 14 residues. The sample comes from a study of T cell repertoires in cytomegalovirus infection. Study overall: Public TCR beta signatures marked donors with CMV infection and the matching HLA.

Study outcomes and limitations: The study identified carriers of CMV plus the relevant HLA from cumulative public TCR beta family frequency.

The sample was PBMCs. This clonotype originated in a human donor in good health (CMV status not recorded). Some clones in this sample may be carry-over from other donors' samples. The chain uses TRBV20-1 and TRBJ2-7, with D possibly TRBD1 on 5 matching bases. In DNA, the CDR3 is TGCAGTGCCCCGAACCCGCAGGGATCCTACGAGCAGTACTTC. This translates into CSAPNPQGSYEQYF.